The rows below give T cell receptor beta chains drawn from one sample of a study of Ad26.COV2.S vaccination and SARS-CoV-2 variants. Clones were sequenced by immunoSEQ multiplex PCR, and TCRdb holds only the in-frame ones, with some missing. The sample lists around 350,000 clones, 85% occurring once. Sequencing was performed on peripheral blood, taken in a trial of Ad26.COV2.S vaccine versus placebo. These receptors were obtained from a person between 18 and 65 years old who received the Ad26.COV2.S COVID-19 vaccine or a placebo. CDR3s include the opening cysteine and the closing phenylalanine or tryptophan. The D gene is left open where the match is weak. Rows may omit the clone size; those that give it use once, few, many or a size class.

TRBV28	.	TRBJ2-3	.	CASSPLSRDTQYF	TGTGCCAGCAGCCCCCTATCACGAGATACGCAGTATTTT
TRBV7-8	.	TRBJ2-1	.	CASSLAGPSYNEQFF	TGTGCCAGCAGCTTAGCCGGTCCTTCCTACAATGAGCAGTTCTTC
TRBV27	TRBD2	TRBJ2-5	.	CASSYDGGKRGQETQYF	TGTGCCAGCAGTTACGACGGGGGGAAACGGGGCCAAGAGACCCAGTACTTC
TRBV6-1	.	TRBJ2-2	.	CASSDRGAGELFF	TGTGCCAGCAGTGACAGGGGGGCCGGGGAGCTGTTTTTT
TRBV21-1	.	TRBJ1-5	.	CASSTPGTRSLGNQPQHF	TGTGCCAGCAGCACACCCGGGACAAGGAGTTTGGGCAATCAGCCCCAGCATTTT
TRBV5-4	.	TRBJ1-3	.	CASSREALGNTIYF	TGTGCCAGCAGCCGGGAGGCACTTGGAAACACCATATATTTT
TRBV6-5	.	TRBJ2-5	.	CASSLAHTTQETQYF	TGTGCCAGCAGTTTGGCCCATACAACTCAAGAGACCCAGTACTTC
TRBV28	TRBD1	TRBJ2-7	.	CASSSRDRHYEQYF	TGTGCCAGCAGCTCCCGGGACAGACACTACGAGCAGTACTTC
TRBV28	TRBD1	TRBJ2-7	once	CASRTNRGDRGTYEQYF	TGTGCCAGCAGAACCAATAGAGGGGACAGGGGGACCTACGAGCAGTACTTC
TRBV6-1	.	TRBJ1-3	.	CASSEALRNTIYF	TGTGCCAGCAGTGAAGCTCTCCGGAACACCATATATTTT
TRBV5-1	.	TRBJ2-3	once	CASSLALRERLHSTDTQYF	TGCGCCAGCAGCTTGGCCCTCAGGGAACGTCTCCATAGCACAGATACGCAGTATTTT
TRBV5-6	.	TRBJ1-1	.	CASSLEPDGTEAFF	TGTGCCAGCAGCTTGGAGCCTGACGGCACTGAAGCTTTCTTT
TRBV30	TRBD1	TRBJ1-2	.	CAWSVLRDRSQFPYGYTF	TGTGCCTGGAGTGTACTCCGGGACAGATCCCAATTTCCCTATGGCTACACCTTC
TRBV6-5	.	TRBJ2-7	.	CASSFLADHEQYF	TGTGCCAGCAGTTTTTTAGCTGACCACGAGCAGTACTTC
TRBV7-9	TRBD2	TRBJ2-7	.	CASSLAGVSYEQYF	TGTGCCAGCAGCTTGGCGGGGGTGTCCTACGAGCAGTACTTC